The subject of this entry is one T cell receptor (beta chain). Its recognized antigen is unknown. No base qualities exist here, and no much larger clone lies one base off it. Each patient's primary melanoma had been surgically resected and was viewed as potentially curable, though still at risk of metastatic recurrence. The data derive from a study of primary melanoma T cells and metastatic recurrence (dated by TCRdb to the early 2020s). Describing the broader study: The cohort consisted of 150 to 250 primary melanomas of stage T2 to T4, each more than 1 mm thick. Progression-free survival was the clinical outcome compared against the T-cell fraction measured by TCR beta sequencing. Histopathological grading of tumor-infiltrating lymphocytes served as the comparison point for the T-cell fraction derived from sequencing. The study examined whether T-cell fraction and T-cell repertoire clonality in primary melanoma tumors predicted patient outcome.

To prepare the library, the immunoSEQ multiplex PCR assay was applied. Primary melanoma tumor tissue was subjected to high-throughput sequencing of the T-cell receptor beta chain. The paper's data handling went like this. Among the repertoire analyses were the distribution of insertions and deletions and the sharing of TCRB CDR3 between samples. A gradient-boosted model ranked how well the T-cell fraction predicted outcome compared with histopathological variables. What TCRdb holds here is the immuneACCESS table cut down to in-frame rearrangements. Part of the clones is not present; checked against another copy, under half of the missing clones reflect an unresolved V gene, and the others are unexplained. V and J calls and clone size are as listed in that table; D and trimming were resolved from the DNA. The sample has over a thousand clones on record, roughly nine tenths of them singletons. Clones ranked in the top ten supply roughly 12% of the sample.

Here is what the overall study found, with its caveats: Regardless of nodal disease, mitotic rate or ulceration status, a T-cell fraction above 20% appeared to be protective. Progression-free survival prediction was reportedly improved more by adding T-cell fraction to tumor thickness than by adding any other histopathological variable. An effective T-cell-mediated antitumor response in primary melanoma was framed by the authors only as a suggestion, not a demonstrated mechanism. Tumor T-cell fraction was reported to predict progression-free survival independently of thickness, ulceration, mitotic rate and age.

This receptor was identified in a human donor with melanoma. Sequenced material: melanoma tumor tissue.

This receptor carries the CDR3 CASSWFKPGQGEEAFF. In nucleotides, the sequence is TGCGCCAGCAGCTGGTTTAAACCGGGACAGGGGGAAGAAGCTTTCTTT. The chain was built from TRBV5-1 and TRBJ1-1; TRBD1 aligns with 11 central bases. For CDR1 and CDR2, the germline V gene lists SGHRS and YFSETQ. V has 3 bases trimmed and J has 8 bases trimmed; junction bases matching no gene number 12. CDR3 length: 16 amino acids, cysteine to phenylalanine. The kept DNA is CDR3 alone, 48 bases in frame from the first base.